The 20 T cell receptor beta chains listed next were all sequenced from one sample in a study of graft-versus-host responses after intestinal transplantation. These receptors' targets are unknown. TCRdb keeps only in-frame clones here, not all; method: immunoSEQ multiplex PCR. Here the sample spans approximately 63,000 clones, about 94% being singletons. The material sequenced was unstimulated CD4+ T cells sorted from spleen or lymph node cells, taken before transplant. These receptors were collected from a human donor who was the organ donor for an intestinal transplant.

The CDR3 coding sequence is TGTGCCAGCAGCCCCCCCGTGACAGTTTCTTTCCGCACTGAAGCTTTCTTT. Encoded protein: CASSPPVTVSFRTEAFF. The chain couples TRBV7-2 to TRBJ1-1, with a possible D match to TRBD1 (5 bases). Germline loops: CDR1 SGHTA, CDR2 FQGNSA. The V end lost 5 bases, the J end lost 4 bases, and 23 bases lay between the germline ends. The CDR3 sequence is 17 residues long.

CDR3 bases: TGTGCCACCAGCAGAGGACAGGGGGGGTACGAGCAGTACTTC. It is translated as CATSRGQGGYEQYF. V usage is TRBV15 and J usage is TRBJ2-7; 9 positions agree with TRBD1. Trimming at V came to 1 base and at J to 4 bases, leaving 2 bases not matched to a gene. Per germline, CDR1 LNHNV and CDR2 YYDKDF (reference sequence). There are 14 residues in the CDR3.

V is TRBV6-5 and J is TRBJ1-2, with TRBD1 identical over 10 bases. With 6 bases clipped from V and 7 bases from J, the junction kept 5 bases outside the gene matches. This CDR3 is built from 13 residues. The germline V gene has CDR1 MNHEY and CDR2 SVGAGI. The CDR3 loop is CASRPGTGVGYTF. The CDR3 DNA reads as TGTGCCAGCAGGCCCGGGACAGGGGTTGGCTACACCTTC.

The chain links TRBV6-5 to TRBJ2-7; TRBD1 is a possible D gene (5 bases). Germline CDR1 reads MNHEY; CDR2 reads SVGAGI. The ends were cut back, 0 bases at V and 0 bases at J, with 12 bases in the middle. CDR3 length equals 16 residues. The CDR3: CASSYSINRRSYEQYF. DNA of the CDR3: TGTGCCAGCAGTTACTCGATTAACAGGCGCTCCTACGAGCAGTACTTC.

This rearrangement joins TRBV7-2 to TRBJ2-2; the match to TRBD1 covers 9 bases. Germline values: CDR1 SGHTA, CDR2 FQGNSA. With 4 bases clipped from V and 3 bases from J, the junction kept 6 bases outside the gene matches. This CDR3 is 16 amino acids long. The CDR3 region is CASSSTGGRYTGELFF. CDR3 bases: TGTGCCAGCAGCTCCACAGGGGGCAGGTACACCGGGGAGCTGTTTTTT.

The V gene is TRBV29-1, the J gene TRBJ2-1, with 9 positions matching TRBD2. Germline CDR1 SQVTM, CDR2 ANQGSEA. The V gene end was trimmed by 3 bases and the J gene end by 10 bases; junction bases not matched to a gene: 7. CDR3 length equals 13 residues. The CDR3 sequence: CSVDAGLAFEQFF. The CDR3, as DNA: TGCAGCGTTGACGCCGGACTAGCGTTCGAGCAGTTCTTC.

This chain links TRBV2 with TRBJ2-7; 10 bases line up with TRBD1. The CDR3 has 14 residues. The germline V gene encodes CDR1 SNHLY and CDR2 FYNNEI. Unmatched junction bases numbered 6, after V lost 7 bases and J lost 3 bases. CDR3 in amino acids: CASNPGQGIYEQYF. In nucleotides, the CDR3 is TGTGCCAGCAATCCGGGACAGGGGATCTACGAGCAGTACTTC. The full variable domain, its missing parts supplied by reference TRBV2 and TRBJ2-7, is EPEVTQTPSHQVTQMGQEVILRCVPISNHLYFYWYRQILGQKVEFLVSFYNNEISEKSEIFDDQFSVERPDGSNFTLKIRSTKLEDSAMYFCASNPGQGIYEQYFGPGTRLTVT.

Concerning this clone itself: Other DNA sequences from this sample encode an identical CDR3 as well. The chain has TRBV5-8 and TRBJ1-6; tentatively, D is TRBD1 (5 bases). Trimming stripped 0 bases from V and 6 bases from J, with 16 bases between. Germline CDR1 and CDR2: SGHTS and YDEGEE. CDR3 length: 17 residues. In nucleotides, the CDR3 is TGTGCCAGCAGCTTGGTAGTGCGACAGCCTCTTAATTCACCCCTCCACTTT. Translated: CASSLVVRQPLNSPLHF.

This chain connects TRBV6-5 to TRBJ1-2; TRBD1 matches at 10 bases. The CDR3 is 15 amino acids. V lost 5 bases to trimming and J lost 4 bases; unmatched junction nucleotides: 7. Germline V gene sequence: CDR1 MNHEY, CDR2 SVGAGI. The CDR3 DNA reads TGTGCCAGCAGTCCAGACAGGGGGCCGATCTATGGCTACACCTTC. Translating gives CASSPDRGPIYGYTF.

This chain connects TRBV7-6 to TRBJ2-3; unclear D gene. This CDR3 is built from 14 residues. Per the germline V gene, CDR1 is SGHVS and CDR2 is FNYEAQ. V was cut by 2 bases and J by 4 bases, with 10 bases left in between. In DNA, the CDR3 is TGTGCCAGCAGCTTAATAAGCCCGGCAGATACGCAGTATTTT. Translation: CASSLISPADTQYF.

This chain joins TRBV6-5 and TRBJ2-7; 9 bases are shared with TRBD2. The CDR3 sequence is 14 residues long. The J segment lost 3 bases and the V segment lost 0 bases, leaving 0 bases of the junction unmatched. Germline values: CDR1 MNHEY, CDR2 SVGAGI. The CDR3 DNA sequence: TGTGCCAGCAGTTACTCTAGCGGGGGCTACGAGCAGTACTTC. It encodes CASSYSSGGYEQYF.

The rearrangement joins TRBV18 to TRBJ2-4; D possibly matches TRBD1 or TRBD2 (7 bases each). Per the germline V gene, CDR1 is KGHSH and CDR2 is LQKENI. The CDR3 has 15 amino acids. V was cut by 3 bases and J by 7 bases, with 16 bases left in between. In DNA form, the CDR3 reads TGTGCCAGCTCACCCTGGGAGGGGGCAAGGAACATTCAGTACTTC. Translated: CASSPWEGARNIQYF.

This chain links TRBV5-5 with TRBJ1-1; no definite D call. CDR1 SGHKS and CDR2 YYEKEE come from the germline V gene (reference sequence). The V end lost 7 bases, the J end lost 3 bases, and 13 bases lay between the germline ends. There are 13 residues in the CDR3. The DNA of the CDR3 is TGTGCCAGCTGCTGGGTTTTGCACACTGAAGCTTTCTTT. This gives the protein CASCWVLHTEAFF. Together with reference TRBV5-5 and TRBJ1-1, the CDR3 gives the full variable domain: DAGVTQSPTHLIKTRGQQVTLRCSPISGHKSVSWYQQVLGQGPQFIFQYYEKEERGRGNFPDRFSARQFPNYSSELNVNALLLGDSALYLCASCWVLHTEAFFGQGTRLTVV.

This sequence joins TRBV4-1 and TRBJ1-2, with D possibly being TRBD1 (6 bases). Germline CDR1 is MGHRA and CDR2 is YSYEKL. This CDR3 spans 14 amino acids. The germline V and J ends were trimmed by 0 bases and 8 bases, with 13 bases remaining between them. The CDR3 nucleotides read TGCGCCAGCAGCCAAGAGTGGGGGGCTGGGGGCTACACCTTC. Residues: CASSQEWGAGGYTF.

The J gene is TRBJ2-7, the V gene TRBV6-5, with TRBD1 as a possible D gene (6 bases). This CDR3 comprises 15 residues. Germline V CDR1 and CDR2: MNHEY, SVGAGI. The ends were cut back, 2 bases at V and 1 base at J, with 12 bases in the middle. The CDR3 region is CASSYLTTGSYEQYF. As DNA, the CDR3 is TGTGCCAGCAGTTACCTCACCACAGGGTCCTACGAGCAGTACTTC.

This sequence joins TRBV9 and TRBJ1-2, with D possibly TRBD1 on 5 matching bases. There are 13 residues in the CDR3. Germline V gives CDR1 SGDLS, CDR2 YYNGEE. The germline V and J ends were trimmed by 3 bases and 5 bases, with 11 bases remaining between them. The CDR3 reads CASSAAGGYGYTF. The CDR3 nucleotides read TGTGCCAGCAGCGCAGCCGGGGGATATGGCTACACCTTC. Full variable domain (outside the CDR3, taken from reference TRBV9 and TRBJ1-2): DSGVTQTPKHLITATGQRVTLRCSPRSGDLSVYWYQQSLDQGLQFLIQYYNGEERAKGNILERFSAQQFPDLHSELNLSSLELGDSALYFCASSAAGGYGYTFGSGTRLTVV.

This clone was recorded only once. The rearrangement uses TRBV6-6 and TRBJ2-7, with D tentatively TRBD2 (6 bases). This CDR3 has 14 residues. Germline lookup yields CDR1 MNHNY and CDR2 SVGAGI (reference sequence). Trimming stripped 2 bases from V and 4 bases from J, with 12 bases between. CDR3 sequence reads: CASSYQTGGYEQYF. Here the CDR3 DNA reads TGTGCCAGCAGTTACCAAACCGGGGGATACGAGCAGTACTTC.

The V gene is TRBV11-2, the J gene TRBJ2-1; 9 bases fit TRBD1. CDR3 size: 15 residues. After removal of 4 bases from V and 5 bases from J, the junction contained 6 bases not matched to a gene. CDR1 and CDR2 from the germline V gene are SGHAT and FQNNGV. The CDR3 DNA is TGTGCCAGCAGCTCCGGGACAGGGACTAACAATGAGCAGTTCTTC. Translating it yields CASSSGTGTNNEQFF.

The chain links TRBV6-1 to TRBJ1-2; D may be TRBD1 (6 bases). The CDR3 spans 13 residues. V was cut by 3 bases and J by 8 bases, with 13 bases left in between. The germline CDR1 and CDR2 sequences are MNHNS and SASEGT. The CDR3 loop reads CASSDAGERGYTF. The CDR3 DNA sequence: TGTGCCAGCAGTGATGCAGGGGAGCGGGGCTACACCTTC.

This sequence joins TRBV13 and TRBJ2-5; 8 nucleotides line up with TRBD2. With V trimmed by 2 bases and J by 4 bases, 6 bases remained unmatched. The CDR3 totals 15 residues. The germline CDR1 and CDR2 sequences are PRHDT and FYEKMQ (reference sequence). The CDR3, as DNA: TGTGCCAGCAGCTTAAGGCGGGGGGCAGGAGAGACCCAGTACTTC. Protein sequence: CASSLRRGAGETQYF. The entire variable domain, with the rest obtained from reference TRBV13 and TRBJ2-5, is as follows: AAGVIQSPRHLIKEKRETATLKCYPIPRHDTVYWYQQGPGQDPQFLISFYEKMQSDKGSIPDRFSAQQFSDYHSELNMSSLELGDSALYFCASSLRRGAGETQYFGPGTRLLVL.